The 17 T cell receptor beta chains presented below share a single source sample, sequenced in a study of HIV-infected patients and healthy controls. Alpha and beta constant-region primers primed reverse transcription of around 500 ng RNA. Alpha and beta chain libraries were made separately by chain-specific third strand synthesis with multiplexing indices. TCRdb called the 5' RACE reads again in MiXCR, with one record for every CDR3 protein. This sample has some 20,000 distinct CDR3 sequences, with less than 15% found just once. Whole blood was used without fractionation, so all unsorted peripheral T cells were included. Source material: blood. Every receptor here comes from an adult in good health.

This clonotype was recorded at least ten times. The chain has TRBV7-3 and TRBJ2-1; TRBD1 matches 10 bases. The junction had 20 bases not matched to a gene; V was cut back by 5 bases and J by 4 bases. The CDR3 is made up of 20 amino acids. The germline V gene encodes CDR1 SGHTA and CDR2 FQGTGA. DNA for the CDR3: TGTGCCAGCAGCAATCCACGGGACAGGGGTTCCCCTTCCGCTTACAATGAGCAGTTCTTC. Translating it yields CASSNPRDRGSPSAYNEQFF.

This clonotype was seen repeatedly, ten times or more. J is TRBJ1-1 and V is TRBV29-1, with unresolved D. CDR1 SQVTM and CDR2 ANQGSEA come from the germline V gene. This CDR3 contains 13 residues. Trimming removed 7 bases at V and 0 bases at J, with 12 bases between. For the CDR3, the DNA is TGCAGCGCTGTACAGCTAATGAACACTGAAGCTTTCTTT. Protein: CSAVQLMNTEAFF.

This clonotype was observed many times. The CDR3 region is CSANGGSYEQYF. The CDR3 coding sequence is TGCAGTGCTAACGGGGGTTCCTACGAGCAGTACTTC. The V gene is TRBV20-1, the J gene TRBJ2-7; maybe TRBD2 (6 bases). With 4 bases removed from V and 1 base from J, the gap between germline ends came to 8 bases. Germline CDR1 is DFQATT and CDR2 is SNEGSKA (reference sequence). The CDR3 is 12 residues long.

This clonotype came up many times. The chain is built from TRBV12-3 or TRBV12-4 and TRBJ2-3; 7 bases are shared with TRBD2. J was trimmed by 0 bases and V by 3 bases; bases with no gene match: 6. The CDR3 covers 16 residues. CDR3 bases: TGTGCCAGCAGTTTTGTTGGCGGGGGAAGCACAGATACGCAGTATTTT. This sequence encodes CASSFVGGGSTDTQYF.

This clonotype appeared many times. The chain joins TRBV12-3 or TRBV12-4 to TRBJ1-1; D not resolved. The CDR3 sequence is 14 residues long. Trimming cost V 5 bases and J 4 bases, with 14 bases left between them. CDR3 loop: CASSATILGTEAFF. As DNA, the CDR3 is TGTGCCAGCAGTGCGACTATTTTGGGCACTGAAGCTTTCTTT.

This clonotype came up a few times. This chain connects TRBV6-5 to TRBJ2-3, with D hard to call. CDR1 and CDR2 from the germline V gene are MNHEY and SVGAGI. V gave up 1 base and J gave up 6 bases, with 5 bases separating them. The CDR3 is made up of 12 amino acids. CDR3 region: CASSYYGDTQYF. In DNA, the CDR3 is TGTGCCAGCAGTTACTATGGGGATACGCAGTATTTT.

This chain connects TRBV30 to TRBJ2-5; D is perhaps TRBD2 (6 bases). The ends were cut back, 2 bases at V and 1 base at J, with 11 bases in the middle. The germline CDR1 and CDR2 sequences are GTSNPN and SVGIG (reference sequence). This CDR3 has 14 residues. CDR3 coding DNA: TGTGCCTGGAGTCGAACCGGGGGCCAAGAGACCCAGTACTTC. Encoded protein: CAWSRTGGQETQYF.

The chain has TRBV12-3 or TRBV12-4 and TRBJ2-1; the match to TRBD2 covers 7 bases. CDR3 length: 14 amino acids. Trimming cost V 7 bases and J 8 bases; bases outside gene matches: 11. The chain's CDR3 is CASIGARLAHEQFF. The CDR3 bases are TGTGCCAGCATTGGGGCCCGACTAGCCCATGAGCAGTTCTTC.

This clonotype counts as medium-sized. The V call is TRBV20-1, the J call TRBJ2-7; D is uncertain. Between the trimmed V and J ends, which lost 4 bases and 6 bases, there was a span of 13 bases. The CDR3 contains 12 residues. CDR1 and CDR2 (germline): DFQATT, SNEGSKA (reference sequence). This CDR3 is CSANFVRSEQYF. In DNA form, the CDR3 reads TGCAGTGCTAACTTTGTTCGGTCCGAGCAGTACTTC.

In this sample, this clonotype is medium-sized (0.01 to 0.1%). V is TRBV7-2 and J is TRBJ2-7, with D unresolved. Looked up from germline, CDR1 is SGHTA and CDR2 is FQGNSA. This CDR3 is built from 14 residues. Trimming removed 5 bases at V and 3 bases at J, with 14 bases between. The CDR3 DNA reads as TGTGCCAGCAGCACGGACGTAGGCGACTACGAGCAGTACTTC. Translating gives CASSTDVGDYEQYF.

Ten or more counts support this clonotype. The rearrangement joins TRBV6-2 or TRBV6-3 to TRBJ1-5; D possibly corresponds to TRBD1 (6 bases). The CDR3 spans 16 residues. Germline lookup yields CDR1 MNHEY and CDR2 SVGEGT. V was trimmed by 5 bases and J by 4 bases, leaving 18 bases between them. CDR3 residues: CASSPLTGLVNQPQHF. CDR3 nucleotides: TGTGCCAGCAGTCCCCTGACAGGCCTCGTTAATCAGCCCCAGCATTTT.

This clonotype was picked up many times. This sequence joins TRBV12-3 or TRBV12-4 and TRBJ2-1; D is possibly TRBD2 (5 bases). The CDR3 sequence is 13 residues long. V was trimmed by 4 bases and J by 3 bases, leaving 7 bases between them. The chain's CDR3 is CASSYGDYNEQFF. CDR3 DNA sequence: TGTGCCAGCAGTTACGGGGACTACAATGAGCAGTTCTTC.

This clonotype is classed as medium-sized. The V gene is TRBV11-2, the J gene TRBJ2-4; D not resolved. The CDR3 runs 12 residues. The V gene lost 1 base and the J gene lost 6 bases, with 4 bases spanning the gap. Germline assignment: CDR1 SGHAT and CDR2 FQNNGV. The CDR3 spells CASSLVSNIQYF. The CDR3 bases are TGTGCCAGCAGCTTAGTGTCAAACATTCAGTACTTC.

This clonotype is labeled as medium-sized. This rearrangement joins TRBV20-1 to TRBJ1-5; D perhaps matches TRBD1 (5 bases). The CDR3 length is 14 residues. Germline V gene sequence: CDR1 DFQATT, CDR2 SNEGSKA (reference sequence). V lost 0 bases and J 5 bases, leaving 11 bases between the germline ends. The CDR3 sequence: CSARDRGSHQPQHF. The DNA for the CDR3 is TGCAGTGCTAGAGATAGGGGTAGTCATCAGCCCCAGCATTTT.

This clonotype was seen repeatedly, ten times or more. The chain couples TRBV10-3 to TRBJ2-1, with 9 bases lining up with TRBD1. Germline CDR1 reads ENHRY; CDR2 reads SYGVKD. The CDR3 is made up of 14 amino acids. V was clipped by 6 bases and J by 7 bases; unmatched bases: 7. The CDR3 DNA reads as TGTGCCATCAGGGGACAGGGTCTGGGGAATGAGCAGTTCTTC. It is translated as CAIRGQGLGNEQFF.

The chain employs TRBV6-2 or TRBV6-3 and TRBJ2-6; weak D call: TRBD1 (6 bases). The V gene lost 4 bases and the J gene lost 0 bases, with 16 bases spanning the gap. CDR3 length: 18 amino acids. CDR1 and CDR2 from the germline V gene are MNHEY and SVGEGT. The CDR3 region is CASSLINRANSGANVLTF. DNA for the CDR3: TGTGCCAGCAGTTTAATTAACAGGGCAAACTCTGGGGCCAACGTCCTGACTTTC.

This clonotype occurred many times. The rearrangement links TRBV5-4 to TRBJ1-1; D may be TRBD1 (6 bases). The CDR3 extends over 14 amino acids. Germline loops: CDR1 SGHNT, CDR2 YYREEE (reference sequence). Trimming shortened V by 0 bases and J by 10 bases, and 16 bases separated the two germline ends. DNA of the CDR3: TGTGCCAGCAGCTTGGAGAAACAGGGACGAGGAGCTTTCTTT. Its protein product is CASSLEKQGRGAFF.